These T cell receptor beta chains were read from a single sample in a study of blood T cells in healthy people across ages. TCRdb analysed the 5' RACE reads with MiXCR anew, one entry per CDR3 protein. The data contain 1.6 million or so distinct CDR3 sequences, around 36% of them singletons. The sample taken for sequencing was blood. The receptor set was obtained from a woman in her 30s in good health. The CDR3 runs from the conserved cysteine through the conserved F or W. A D gene is named only where the DNA matches it firmly. Expanded clones get a size class; other rows say once, few or many, or leave the size out.

v_call	j_call	clone_size	d_call	cdr3_aa
TRBV10-3	TRBJ2-7	NA	TRBD2	CAISGPFFGTSGGGSHEQYF
TRBV20-1	TRBJ2-1	NA	TRBD2	CSARDPASGGLYYNEQFF
TRBV9	TRBJ2-7	NA	TRBD2	CASSPRGAGERNEQYF
TRBV6-5	TRBJ2-5	NA	NA	CASSWGRGPKETQYF
TRBV21-1	TRBJ2-3	NA	NA	CASSKRESVCTDTQYF
TRBV7-9	TRBJ2-2	NA	NA	CASTQGDINTGELFF
TRBV10-1	TRBJ2-7	NA	TRBD1	CASSESTTGTYSYEQYF
TRBV2	TRBJ2-1	few	TRBD2	CASNTAGGPHNEQFF
TRBV20-1	TRBJ2-1	many	NA	CSAEPGNNEQFF
TRBV9	TRBJ2-1	NA	TRBD2	CASSVGSGGAKYSEQFF
TRBV5-1	TRBJ2-3	few	TRBD2	CASSLVPSGGGTDTQYF
TRBV20-1	TRBJ2-1	few	TRBD2	CSARDIAGARINEQFF
TRBV20-1	TRBJ1-1	NA	NA	CSARATGSGTEAFF
TRBV9	TRBJ2-2	NA	NA	CASSVQTGELFF
TRBV7-9	TRBJ2-5	few	NA	CASSLALDQRQETQYF
TRBV2	TRBJ1-2	NA	NA	CASSALPVVGYTF
TRBV6-2/TRBV6-3	TRBJ1-1	NA	TRBD1	CASSPLPDRFNTEAFF
TRBV20-1	TRBJ2-4	NA	TRBD1	CSAGRRGQENIQYF
TRBV12-3/TRBV12-4	TRBJ1-1	few	NA	CASSKTGSEAFF
TRBV7-9	TRBJ2-1	NA	TRBD1	CASSYRGDSYNEQFF
TRBV7-6	TRBJ2-5	few	NA	CASSLGGRDLQETQYF
TRBV7-2	TRBJ1-2	NA	NA	CASGEGQGLSYGYTF
TRBV28	TRBJ1-5	few	NA	CASSLWWEQRDQPQHF
TRBV9	TRBJ2-1	NA	NA	CASSLDSYSEQFF
TRBV10-3	TRBJ2-7	few	NA	CAISGTYSYEQYF
TRBV7-6	TRBJ2-5	NA	TRBD2	CATGASGAPLQETQYF
TRBV3-1	TRBJ1-2	few	TRBD1	CASSPTGTDGYTF
TRBV7-9	TRBJ2-7	few	TRBD2	CASSPGLAGSVQYF
TRBV7-9	TRBJ1-1	NA	NA	CASSFSGQPEAFF
TRBV4-1	TRBJ2-1	NA	TRBD1	CASSHAGTGHYNEQFF
TRBV7-6	TRBJ2-5	few	TRBD1	CASSLWVVGGNSETQYF
TRBV12-3/TRBV12-4	TRBJ2-4	NA	TRBD2	CASSLHGTAGEQYF
TRBV7-3	TRBJ2-1	NA	NA	CASSLTFGSVKRYNEQFF
TRBV5-1	TRBJ2-1	few	NA	CASSIGTYSSYNEQFF
TRBV7-9	TRBJ1-2	NA	NA	CASGLGQDYGHTF
TRBV2	TRBJ2-6	few	TRBD1	CAWTGAGANVLTF
TRBV29-1	TRBJ1-1	few	NA	CSVEAGTTEAFF
TRBV21-1	TRBJ2-4	few	NA	CASSDWTGTSVSNIQYF
TRBV29-1	TRBJ2-5	few	TRBD2	CSGLAGSQETQYF
TRBV5-1	TRBJ2-7	NA	TRBD1	CASSFTDRDNEQYF
TRBV5-5	TRBJ2-2	NA	NA	CASSSGPLNTGELFF